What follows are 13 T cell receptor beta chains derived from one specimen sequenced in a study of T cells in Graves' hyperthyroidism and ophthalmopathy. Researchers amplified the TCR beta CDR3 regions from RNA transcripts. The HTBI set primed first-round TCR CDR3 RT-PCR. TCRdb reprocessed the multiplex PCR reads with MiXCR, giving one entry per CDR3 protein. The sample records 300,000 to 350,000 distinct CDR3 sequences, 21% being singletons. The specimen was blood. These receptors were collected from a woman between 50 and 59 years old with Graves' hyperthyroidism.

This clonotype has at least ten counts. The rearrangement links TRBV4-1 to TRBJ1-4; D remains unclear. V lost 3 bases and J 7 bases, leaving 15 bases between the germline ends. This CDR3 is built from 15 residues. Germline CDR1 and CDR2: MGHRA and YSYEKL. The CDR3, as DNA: TGCGCCAGCAGCCAGTTCAACACTGGAGCTGAAAAACTGTTTTTT. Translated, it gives CASSQFNTGAEKLFF.

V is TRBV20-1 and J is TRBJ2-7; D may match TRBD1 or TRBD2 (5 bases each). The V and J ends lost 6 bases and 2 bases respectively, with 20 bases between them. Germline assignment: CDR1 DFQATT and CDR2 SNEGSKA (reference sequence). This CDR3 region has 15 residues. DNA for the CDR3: TGCAGTGCGGAGAGCGGACGGACAAGACCCTACGAGCAGTACTTC. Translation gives CSAESGRTRPYEQYF.

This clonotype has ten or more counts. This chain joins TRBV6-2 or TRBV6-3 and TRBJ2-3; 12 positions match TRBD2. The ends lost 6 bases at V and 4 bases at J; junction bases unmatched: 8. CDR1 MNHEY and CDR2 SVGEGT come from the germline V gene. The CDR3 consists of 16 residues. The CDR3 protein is CASSDGLAGIADTQYF. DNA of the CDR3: TGTGCCAGCAGCGACGGACTAGCGGGGATAGCAGATACGCAGTATTTT.

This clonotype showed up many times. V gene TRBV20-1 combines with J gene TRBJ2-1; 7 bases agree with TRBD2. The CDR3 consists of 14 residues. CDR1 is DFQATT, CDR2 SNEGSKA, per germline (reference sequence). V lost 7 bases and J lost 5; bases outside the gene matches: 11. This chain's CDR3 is CSVRSPSGNNEQFF. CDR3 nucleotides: TGCAGTGTACGTAGCCCTAGCGGAAACAATGAGCAGTTCTTC.

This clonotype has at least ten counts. CDR3 in DNA: TGTGCCAGCAGCTCCACCGGGACTAGCGGGAGCCCGTACAATGAGCAGTTCTTC. This encodes CASSSTGTSGSPYNEQFF. The chain is built from TRBV7-9 and TRBJ2-1, with 14 bases aligning to TRBD2. This CDR3 is 18 amino acids long. CDR1 is SEHNR and CDR2 is FQNEAQ in the germline V gene (reference sequence). With 4 bases clipped from V and 4 bases from J, the junction kept 9 bases outside the gene matches.

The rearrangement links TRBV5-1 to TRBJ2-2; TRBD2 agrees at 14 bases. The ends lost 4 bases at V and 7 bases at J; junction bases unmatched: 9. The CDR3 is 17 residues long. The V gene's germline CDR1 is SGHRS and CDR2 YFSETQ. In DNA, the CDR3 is TGCGCCAGCAGCGCCCGACTAGCGGGAGGGCCCGGCGGGGAGCTGTTTTTT. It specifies CASSARLAGGPGGELFF.

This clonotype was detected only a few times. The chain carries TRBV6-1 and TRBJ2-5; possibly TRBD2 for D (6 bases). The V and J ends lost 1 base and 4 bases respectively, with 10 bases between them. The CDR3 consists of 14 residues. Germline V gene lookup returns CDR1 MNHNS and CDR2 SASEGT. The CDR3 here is CASSEGGVAETQYF. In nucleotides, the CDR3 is TGTGCCAGCAGTGAAGGGGGGGTAGCAGAGACCCAGTACTTC.

The CDR3: CASSGGTQGPYNEQFF. DNA for the CDR3: TGTGCCAGCAGCGGCGGGACCCAAGGCCCCTACAATGAGCAGTTCTTC. The chain combines TRBV13 with TRBJ2-1, with D tentatively TRBD2 (6 bases). Germline CDR1 is PRHDT and CDR2 is FYEKMQ (reference sequence). The CDR3 runs to 16 residues. V shed 5 bases and J shed 2 bases, with 16 bases lying between them.

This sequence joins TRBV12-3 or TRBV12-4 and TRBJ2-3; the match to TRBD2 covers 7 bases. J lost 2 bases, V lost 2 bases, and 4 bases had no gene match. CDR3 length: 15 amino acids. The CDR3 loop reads CASSLRRGNTDTQYF. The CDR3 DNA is TGTGCCAGCAGTTTACGGCGGGGGAACACAGATACGCAGTATTTT.

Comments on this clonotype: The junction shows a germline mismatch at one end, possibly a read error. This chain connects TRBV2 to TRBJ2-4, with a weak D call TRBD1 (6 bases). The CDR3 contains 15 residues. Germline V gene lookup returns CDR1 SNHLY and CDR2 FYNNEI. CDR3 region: CASTLQGKAKNIRYF. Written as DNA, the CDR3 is TGTGCCAGCACCCTACAGGGAAAGGCCAAAAACATTCGGTACTTC.

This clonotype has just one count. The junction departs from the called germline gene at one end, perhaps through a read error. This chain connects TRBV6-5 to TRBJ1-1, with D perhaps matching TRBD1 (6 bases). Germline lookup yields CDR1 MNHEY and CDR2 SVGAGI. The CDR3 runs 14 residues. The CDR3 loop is CASSFRGDNTETFF. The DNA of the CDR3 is TGTGCCAGCAGTTTCCGGGGGGACAACACTGAAACTTTCTTT.

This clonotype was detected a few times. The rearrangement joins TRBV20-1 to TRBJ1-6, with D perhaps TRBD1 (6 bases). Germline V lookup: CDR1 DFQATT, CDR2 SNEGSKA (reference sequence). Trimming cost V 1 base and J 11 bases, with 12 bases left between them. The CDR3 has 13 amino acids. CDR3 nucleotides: TGCAGTGCTAGAGTTCCAGGGGAGGCACCCCTCCACTTT. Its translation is CSARVPGEAPLHF.

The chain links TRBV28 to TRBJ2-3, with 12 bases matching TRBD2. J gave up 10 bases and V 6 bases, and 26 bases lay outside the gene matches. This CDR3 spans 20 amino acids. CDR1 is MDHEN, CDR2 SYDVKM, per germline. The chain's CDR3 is CASSPGGTGATSGSGQAQYF. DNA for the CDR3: TGTGCCAGCAGCCCCGGGGGGACAGGGGCGACTAGCGGGAGTGGGCAGGCGCAGTATTTT.